Listed here are 9 T cell receptor beta chains from one sample, sequenced in a study of blood T cell repertoires in COVID-19. Assay: immunoSEQ multiplex PCR; the TCRdb copy retains only in-frame clones and omits some. The profile shows some 280,000 clones, 85% of them singletons. Input material: peripheral blood. These receptor sequences come from a woman in her fifties or sixties with active or convalescent COVID-19.

The count of this clone is one. The V gene is TRBV5-1, the J gene TRBJ1-6; 12 bases match TRBD1. Looked up from germline, CDR1 is SGHRS and CDR2 is YFSETQ. The ends lost 4 bases at V and 2 bases at J; junction bases unmatched: 4. The CDR3 is made up of 17 amino acids. The CDR3 nucleotides are TGCGCCAGCAGCCCGGGACAGGGGGCTACCTATAATTCACCCCTCCACTTT. The encoded protein is CASSPGQGATYNSPLHF.

V gene TRBV7-9 combines with J gene TRBJ1-4; weak D call: TRBD1 (6 bases). V shed 2 bases and J shed 1 base, with 20 bases lying between them. The CDR3 runs to 19 residues. Germline-derived CDR1 and CDR2 are SEHNR and FQNEAQ (reference sequence). The CDR3 DNA follows: TGTGCCAGCAGCTTATCCCGCCGGCAGGGGCTGGGAACTAATGAAAAACTGTTTTTT. Translated, it gives CASSLSRRQGLGTNEKLFF.

The chain combines TRBV5-6 with TRBJ1-3, with 9 positions matching TRBD1. CDR1 is SGHDT, CDR2 YYEEEE, per germline. Trimming at V came to 4 bases and at J to 2 bases, leaving 7 bases not matched to a gene. The CDR3 is 16 residues long. The CDR3 spells CASSPPDRGAGNTIYF. The CDR3 DNA reads TGTGCCAGCAGCCCACCGGACAGGGGCGCTGGAAACACCATATATTTT. Full variable domain (rest looked up from reference TRBV5-6 and TRBJ1-3): DAGVTQSPTHLIKTRGQQVTLRCSPKSGHDTVSWYQQALGQGPQFIFQYYEEEERQRGNFPDRFSGHQFPNYSSELNVNALLLGDSALYLCASSPPDRGAGNTIYFGEGSWLTVV.

The chain employs TRBV10-3 and TRBJ2-1, with 15 bases matching TRBD2. V lost 10 bases to trimming and J lost 9 bases; unmatched junction nucleotides: 1. This CDR3 spans 12 amino acids. Germline CDR1 ENHRY, CDR2 SYGVKD. The CDR3 spells CATGLAGGEQFF. The DNA for the CDR3 is TGTGCCACGGGACTAGCGGGAGGTGAGCAGTTCTTC.

V is TRBV21-1 and J is TRBJ2-5; the D call in the table, TRBD2, was not verified against the DNA. TRBV21-1 is a recognized pseudogene. The CDR3 contains 12 residues. The CDR3 DNA sequence: TGTGCCAGCAAACGGGAGGGAGAGACCCAGTACTTC. Residues: CASKREGETQYF.

CDR3 nucleotides: TGTGCCAGCAGCATCCGACAGGGGCGAGGGGGCTACGAGCAGTACTTC. This translates into CASSIRQGRGGYEQYF. The chain recombines TRBV21-1 with TRBJ2-7; no DNA check was done on the table's D call, TRBD1. TRBV21-1 is a pseudogene locus. This CDR3 contains 16 residues.

The chain links TRBV24-1 to TRBJ2-2; D gene uncertain. Deletions cut 4 bases from V and 3 bases from J, with 8 bases between. Germline-derived CDR1 and CDR2 are KGHDR and SFDVKD. The CDR3 is 14 residues long. The CDR3 loop reads CATSETYYTGELFF. In nucleotides, the CDR3 is TGTGCCACCAGTGAGACTTACTACACCGGGGAGCTGTTTTTT.

The chain carries TRBV9 and TRBJ2-3; 9 bases fit TRBD2. Trimming at V came to 3 bases and at J to 3 bases, leaving 8 bases not matched to a gene. The CDR3 is made up of 16 amino acids. Germline V gene data show CDR1 as SGDLS and CDR2 as YYNGEE. CDR3 in amino acids: CASSEALAGGTDTQYF. The CDR3 bases are TGTGCCAGCAGCGAGGCTCTCGCGGGAGGGACAGATACGCAGTATTTT.

This chain links TRBV5-1 with TRBJ2-1; TRBD2 aligns across 14 bases. CDR3 length: 17 residues. Trimming removed 5 bases from V and 2 bases from J; junction bases left unmatched: 6. Germline V gene sequence: CDR1 SGHRS, CDR2 YFSETQ. CDR3 coding DNA: TGCGCCAGCAGTTCCGGGACTAGCGGGAGACCCTACAATGAGCAGTTCTTC. Translation: CASSSGTSGRPYNEQFF.